These T cell receptor beta chains were read from a single sample in a study of control samples from healthy donors and cancer patients. Clones were sequenced by immunoSEQ multiplex PCR, and TCRdb holds only the in-frame ones, with some missing. The data hold 70,000 to 85,000 clones, with about nine tenths observed a single time. Material for sequencing was blood. The receptor source for this set is a man aged 50 to 59 in good health. CDR3s leave out the opening cysteine and the closing phenylalanine or tryptophan. The order of the fields is V gene, J gene, CDR3 protein.

TRBV5-1	TRBJ1-6	ASSSAGTGVSSPLH
TRBV3-1/TRBV3-2	TRBJ1-1	ASSQATVNTEAF
TRBV4-3	TRBJ2-3	ASSQDTGGNTDTQY
TRBV7-9	TRBJ2-5	ASSSLPPQETQY
TRBV29-1	TRBJ1-1	SVTMNTEAF
TRBV29-1	TRBJ1-1	SALPGGRTEAF
TRBV19	TRBJ1-1	ASSQTGMNTEAF
TRBV5-1	TRBJ2-5	ASSLGGGVETQY
TRBV27	TRBJ2-7	ASSPTRGRGYEQY
TRBV5-4	TRBJ2-1	ASSPSSGGAHEQF
TRBV11-3	TRBJ2-7	ASSKGTGLYYEQY
TRBV6-5	TRBJ1-5	ASRRGTDQPQH
TRBV27	TRBJ1-6	ASSSSGTERNSPLH
TRBV7-2	TRBJ2-3	ASSLLAAGDTQY
TRBV10-1	TRBJ2-7	ASGSESGTGAYEQY
TRBV2	TRBJ2-7	ASSEEPGIYEQY
TRBV6-5	TRBJ1-4	ASKRSGGEKLF
TRBV10-2	TRBJ1-5	ASSENTGVVVQPQH
TRBV6-1	TRBJ1-5	ASSEQPQPQH
TRBV19	TRBJ1-5	ASGMTANQPQH
TRBV6-5	TRBJ1-2	ASSYSKVEGYT
TRBV7-9	TRBJ1-2	ASSLFEVGGYT
TRBV7-8	TRBJ2-1	ASSLSRTTGQF
TRBV19	TRBJ1-1	ASRIGHSWDEAF
TRBV19	TRBJ1-5	ASSIIPGGNQPQH
TRBV13	TRBJ1-1	ASSSRHGWVQNTEAF
TRBV24-1	TRBJ1-1	ATSEPPGQGARAF
TRBV7-8	TRBJ1-5	ASSLDWTASQPQH
TRBV6-2/TRBV6-3	TRBJ2-3	ASSYRWGNRADTQY
TRBV5-4	TRBJ1-1	ASSLTGGRSNTEAF
TRBV24-1	TRBJ2-2	ATKEGDTGELF
TRBV19	TRBJ1-5	ASSRGENQPQH
TRBV7-6	TRBJ2-5	ASSLRYQETQY
TRBV6-4	TRBJ2-3	ASSDEASGGSDTQY
TRBV19	TRBJ2-5	ASSPGQKETQY
TRBV3-1/TRBV3-2	TRBJ2-3	ASSQGRLQGDTQY
TRBV3-1/TRBV3-2	TRBJ1-4	ASSHSDRGYEKLF
TRBV5-1	TRBJ1-3	ASGFEGRNTIY
TRBV7-9	TRBJ1-3	ASSNRDSGNTIY
TRBV2	TRBJ1-3	ASSTQAVYGNTIY
TRBV7-9	TRBJ2-3	ASSFSAGGPTDTQY
TRBV6-5	TRBJ1-3	ASSRTGGNTIY
TRBV27	TRBJ1-2	ASSLSVLRVGGDGYT
TRBV2	TRBJ2-7	ASSWNAYEQY
TRBV6-5	TRBJ2-7	ASSFHRDSPLEQY
TRBV12-3/TRBV12-4	TRBJ1-1	ASGEREYTEAF
TRBV3-1/TRBV3-2	TRBJ1-6	ASSPTSLGDSPLH
TRBV7-2	TRBJ2-1	ASGGYNEQF
TRBV18	TRBJ1-2	ASEPTTANYGYT
TRBV2	TRBJ2-3	ASRTGGRTDTQY
TRBV19	TRBJ1-1	ASSFVYNTEAF
TRBV3-1/TRBV3-2	TRBJ1-6	ASSQEWNSPLH
TRBV7-8	TRBJ2-7	ASSGPPLYEQY
TRBV7-8	TRBJ1-6	ASSLVGSGGGSPLH